This T cell receptor beta chain was sequenced for a study of identifying expanded T cells in peripheral blood. The method was immunoSEQ multiplex PCR; TCRdb's version includes in-frame clones alone and lacks a portion of them. Here the sample spans 90,000 or so clones, around 85% being singletons. The source of this sequence is a person aged 18 to 70 in good health. The sample consisted of blood.

DNA for the CDR3: TGTGCCAGCTCCCGGACCATTTGGGGGGAGACCCAGTACTTC. It encodes CASSRTIWGETQYF. The chain has TRBV6-1 and TRBJ2-5; perhaps D is TRBD1 or TRBD2 (5 bases each). The CDR3 runs to 14 residues. Germline V gives CDR1 MNHNS, CDR2 SASEGT. The ends were cut back, 8 bases at V and 5 bases at J, with 18 bases in the middle.